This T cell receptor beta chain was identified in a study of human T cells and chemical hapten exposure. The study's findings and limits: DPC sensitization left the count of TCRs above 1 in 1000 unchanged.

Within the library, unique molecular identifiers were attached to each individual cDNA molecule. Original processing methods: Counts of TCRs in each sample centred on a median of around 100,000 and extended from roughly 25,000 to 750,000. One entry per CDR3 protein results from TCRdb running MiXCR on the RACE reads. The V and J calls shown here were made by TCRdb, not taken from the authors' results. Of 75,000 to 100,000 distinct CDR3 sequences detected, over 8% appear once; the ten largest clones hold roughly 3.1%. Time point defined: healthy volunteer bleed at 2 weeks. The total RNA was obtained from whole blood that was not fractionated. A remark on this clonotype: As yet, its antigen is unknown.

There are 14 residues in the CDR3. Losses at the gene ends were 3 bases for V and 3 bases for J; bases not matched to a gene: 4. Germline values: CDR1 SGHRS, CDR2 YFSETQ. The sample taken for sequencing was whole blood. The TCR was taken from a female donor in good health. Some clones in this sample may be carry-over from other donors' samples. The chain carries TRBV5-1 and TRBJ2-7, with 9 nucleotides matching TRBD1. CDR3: CASSSGTGLYEQYF. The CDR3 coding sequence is TGCGCCAGCAGCTCGGGGACAGGGCTCTACGAGCAGTACTTC.